One sample yielded the 2 T cell receptor beta chains listed below, sequenced in a study of T cells after yellow fever vaccination. MiXCR, applied by TCRdb to the 5' RACE reads, yields one record per CDR3 protein. The data contain approximately 580,000 distinct CDR3 sequences, about a sixth of them singletons. Sequencing was performed on PBMCs, taken roughly 5 days after the first yellow fever vaccination. Receptors originate from a man between 18 and 29 years old who received the YFV17D yellow fever vaccine.

The V gene is TRBV5-4, the J gene TRBJ2-7; maybe TRBD2 (5 bases). Germline lookup yields CDR1 SGHNT and CDR2 YYREEE (reference sequence). CDR3 length equals 16 residues. Trimming removed 3 bases at V and 0 bases at J, with 16 bases between. The CDR3 DNA reads as TGTGCCAGCAGCTCGGGAACCGGGCCCAGCTCCTACGAGCAGTACTTC. Protein: CASSSGTGPSSYEQYF.

This clonotype has a handful of counts. CDR3 bases: TGCGCCAGCAGCGGGGTTGTGAGCACTGAAGCTTTCTTT. Translation gives CASSGVVSTEAFF. The chain combines TRBV4-1 with TRBJ1-1; no definite D call. V was cut by 5 bases and J by 4 bases, with 11 bases left in between. This CDR3 comprises 13 residues. Germline values: CDR1 MGHRA, CDR2 YSYEKL.